The clone carrying this T cell receptor (beta chain) was recorded once. The antigen is undetermined. The data are from a study of CD8 T cells in Susac syndrome. With 2 bases removed from V and 6 bases from J, the gap between germline ends came to 10 bases. Germline CDR1 MNHEY, CDR2 SVGEGT. The CDR3 is made up of 13 amino acids. Broader study findings: Regarding the TCR sequencing and HLA analysis, the study admitted that a relatively small number of individuals were involved.

A quantity of about 0.45 to 1 ug RNA underwent reverse transcription using random hexamers. Amplification of TCR beta CDR3 was carried out by immunoSEQ multiplex PCR, which covered 54 Vbeta and 13 Jbeta segments. From the immunoSEQ multiplex PCR reads, TCRdb called clonotypes with MiXCR, one entry per CDR3 protein. The sample lists roughly 190,000 distinct CDR3 sequences, approximately 93% seen once, with around 0.1% in the top ten. Sequencing input: CD4+ T cells from PBMCs. The source is a human donor in good health. V is TRBV6-2 or TRBV6-3 and J is TRBJ1-1; D is ambiguous. In nucleotides, the CDR3 is TGTGCCAGCAGTTACGAATCGGGTTCTGAAGCTTTCTTT. Translation gives CASSYESGSEAFF.